Included here is one TCR beta chain sequence, with context. Its specificity is unknown. The sample belongs to a study of monozygotic twins with inflammatory bowel disease. Whole-study results and caveats: Limited statistical power may explain no repertoire similarity difference between concordant and discordant twins.

The CDR3 runs 15 residues. CDR1 is MNHEY and CDR2 is SVGAGI in the germline V gene. Each of the TCR libraries took 3,000 to 3,500 ng of total RNA. Both the TCRalpha cDNA and the TCRbeta cDNA were taken through two nested PCRs, lasting about 16 and 10 cycles. TCRdb re-called the 5' RACE reads and shows each CDR3 protein once, DNA omitted. The sample table includes 120,000 to 150,000 distinct CDR3 sequences. Material for sequencing was blood. The source is a human donor with ulcerative colitis or Crohn's disease, or a healthy co-twin of an affected twin (not recorded which). The chain combines TRBV6-5 with TRBJ2-2; the TCRdb D gene call, TRBD1, has no DNA to confirm it. CDR3 in amino acids: CASSLTGSYTGELFF.